This is a list of T cell receptor beta chains from one sample in a study of immune evolution from preneoplasia to lung adenocarcinoma. The assay was immunoSEQ multiplex PCR, and TCRdb's table has in-frame clones only and misses some. Here the sample spans some 15,000 clones, approximately 81% being singletons. Sequenced: FFPE minimally invasive lung adenocarcinoma tissue. The receptors originated from a person aged 65 to 85 with lung adenocarcinoma. Both conserved end residues are part of each CDR3. A D gene is named only where the DNA matches it firmly. Size is stated for part of the rows, as once, few or many counts, or as a class when the clone is expanded.

CDR3 protein: CASSENQGADGYTF
CDR3 DNA: TGTGCCAGCAGTGAAAATCAGGGCGCCGATGGCTACACCTTC
clone size: .
CDR3 length: 14
J gene: TRBJ1-2
V gene: TRBV6-1
D gene: .

CDR3 protein: CASSPTTGSYEQYF
CDR3 DNA: TGTGCCAGCAGTCCCACTACAGGGTCCTACGAGCAGTACTTC
clone size: few
CDR3 length: 14
J gene: TRBJ2-7
V gene: TRBV6-4
D gene: .

CDR3 protein: CASSDHPYSTDTQYF
CDR3 DNA: TGCGCCAGCAGTGACCACCCCTACTCCACAGATACGCAGTATTTT
clone size: .
CDR3 length: 15
J gene: TRBJ2-3
V gene: TRBV10-2
D gene: .

CDR3 protein: CASSQSWGKNTEAFF
CDR3 DNA: TGTGCCAGCAGTCAAAGCTGGGGGAAGAACACTGAAGCTTTCTTT
clone size: .
CDR3 length: 15
J gene: TRBJ1-1
V gene: TRBV27
D gene: .

CDR3 protein: CASSLGPRNTIYF
CDR3 DNA: TGTGCCAGCAGCTTGGGTCCTAGAAACACCATATATTTT
clone size: .
CDR3 length: 13
J gene: TRBJ1-3
V gene: TRBV13
D gene: .

CDR3 protein: CASSLEGGRNTEAFF
CDR3 DNA: TGCGCCAGCAGCTTGGAGGGGGGTAGGAACACTGAAGCTTTCTTT
clone size: .
CDR3 length: 15
J gene: TRBJ1-1
V gene: TRBV5-1
D gene: .

CDR3 protein: CASSWTDHTEAFF
CDR3 DNA: TGTGCCAGCAGTTGGACAGATCATACTGAAGCTTTCTTT
clone size: .
CDR3 length: 13
J gene: TRBJ1-1
V gene: TRBV28
D gene: .

CDR3 protein: CASSNTGTSVDEQYF
CDR3 DNA: TGTGCCAGCAGCAACACCGGGACTAGCGTCGACGAGCAGTACTTC
clone size: once
CDR3 length: 15
J gene: TRBJ2-7
V gene: TRBV9
D gene: TRBD2

CDR3 protein: CASSMRDQPQHF
CDR3 DNA: TGTGCCAGTAGTATGCGAGATCAGCCCCAGCATTTT
clone size: .
CDR3 length: 12
J gene: TRBJ1-5
V gene: TRBV19
D gene: .

CDR3 protein: CASSLDGGGPYGYTF
CDR3 DNA: TGTGCCAGCAGCTTGGATGGTGGGGGACCCTATGGCTACACCTTC
clone size: .
CDR3 length: 15
J gene: TRBJ1-2
V gene: TRBV5-5
D gene: .

CDR3 protein: CASSESWGGEQYF
CDR3 DNA: TGCGCCAGCAGTGAGTCGTGGGGGGGCGAGCAGTACTTC
clone size: .
CDR3 length: 13
J gene: TRBJ2-7
V gene: TRBV10-1
D gene: TRBD2

CDR3 protein: CASSKETASYGYTF
CDR3 DNA: TGTGCCAGCAGCAAAGAAACAGCTAGCTATGGCTACACCTTC
clone size: few
CDR3 length: 14
J gene: TRBJ1-2
V gene: TRBV21-1
D gene: .

CDR3 protein: CSASAGETQYF
CDR3 DNA: TGCAGTGCTAGCGCGGGGGAGACCCAGTACTTC
clone size: .
CDR3 length: 11
J gene: TRBJ2-5
V gene: TRBV20-1
D gene: .

CDR3 protein: CASRSLGGDGNIQYF
CDR3 DNA: TGTGCCAGCAGGTCCCTAGGTGGGGATGGGAACATTCAGTACTTC
clone size: .
CDR3 length: 15
J gene: TRBJ2-4
V gene: TRBV27
D gene: .

CDR3 protein: CASSPREGNTEAFF
CDR3 DNA: TGTGCCAGCTCACCACGGGAGGGGAACACTGAAGCTTTCTTT
clone size: .
CDR3 length: 14
J gene: TRBJ1-1
V gene: TRBV18
D gene: .

CDR3 protein: CASSIADRVGTGELFF
CDR3 DNA: TGTGCCAGTAGTATCGCGGACAGGGTGGGAACCGGGGAGCTGTTTTTT
clone size: few
CDR3 length: 16
J gene: TRBJ2-2
V gene: TRBV19
D gene: TRBD1

CDR3 protein: CAWSVRGLGTEAFF
CDR3 DNA: TGTGCCTGGAGTGTACGAGGGCTGGGCACTGAAGCTTTCTTT
clone size: .
CDR3 length: 14
J gene: TRBJ1-1
V gene: TRBV30
D gene: .

CDR3 protein: CASSLEGDNSPLHF
CDR3 DNA: TGCGCCAGCAGCTTGGAGGGCGATAATTCACCCCTCCACTTT
clone size: once
CDR3 length: 14
J gene: TRBJ1-6
V gene: TRBV5-1
D gene: .

CDR3 protein: CASSQVPQVAGGNLDEQYF
CDR3 DNA: TGCGCCAGCAGCCAAGTCCCACAGGTCGCGGGAGGAAATTTGGACGAGCAGTACTTC
clone size: once
CDR3 length: 19
J gene: TRBJ2-7
V gene: TRBV4-1
D gene: TRBD2

CDR3 protein: CASRYPSTDEQYF
CDR3 DNA: TGTGCCAGCAGGTACCCTTCTACGGACGAGCAGTACTTC
clone size: .
CDR3 length: 13
J gene: TRBJ2-7
V gene: TRBV9
D gene: .

CDR3 protein: CASSLIPGGSETQYF
CDR3 DNA: TGTGCCAGCAGCTTAATCCCAGGGGGCTCGGAGACCCAGTACTTC
clone size: .
CDR3 length: 15
J gene: TRBJ2-5
V gene: TRBV7-3
D gene: TRBD1

CDR3 protein: CSVRQGVDEQFF
CDR3 DNA: TGCAGCGTTCGTCAGGGAGTGGACGAGCAGTTCTTC
clone size: few
CDR3 length: 12
J gene: TRBJ2-1
V gene: TRBV29-1
D gene: .

CDR3 protein: CASSLQGGGQPQHF
CDR3 DNA: TGCGCCAGCAGCTTACAGGGTGGTGGGCAGCCCCAGCATTTT
clone size: .
CDR3 length: 14
J gene: TRBJ1-5
V gene: TRBV5-1
D gene: .

CDR3 protein: CASSPGTGDTGELFF
CDR3 DNA: TGTGCCAGCTCACCAGGGACAGGGGACACCGGGGAGCTGTTTTTT
clone size: .
CDR3 length: 15
J gene: TRBJ2-2
V gene: TRBV18
D gene: TRBD1

CDR3 protein: CASTEGENTEAFF
CDR3 DNA: TGTGCCAGCACGGAGGGAGAGAACACTGAAGCTTTCTTT
clone size: few
CDR3 length: 13
J gene: TRBJ1-1
V gene: TRBV28
D gene: .

CDR3 protein: CASSLGGNTDTQYF
CDR3 DNA: TGTGCCAGCAGCTTGGGGGGGAACACAGATACGCAGTATTTT
clone size: .
CDR3 length: 14
J gene: TRBJ2-3
V gene: TRBV5-4
D gene: .

CDR3 protein: CASSARVFEAFF
CDR3 DNA: TGTGCCAGCTCAGCCCGGGTGTTTGAAGCTTTCTTT
clone size: once
CDR3 length: 12
J gene: TRBJ1-1
V gene: TRBV28
D gene: .

CDR3 protein: CASSEATNSQPQHF
CDR3 DNA: TGTGCCAGCAGTGAAGCGACAAACAGTCAGCCCCAGCATTTT
clone size: few
CDR3 length: 14
J gene: TRBJ1-5
V gene: TRBV2
D gene: .

CDR3 protein: CASSPRTGNTEAFF
CDR3 DNA: TGTGCCAGCAGCCCCAGGACCGGGAACACTGAAGCTTTCTTT
clone size: few
CDR3 length: 14
J gene: TRBJ1-1
V gene: TRBV11-2
D gene: .

CDR3 protein: CASSYEQGVLETQYF
CDR3 DNA: TGTGCCAGCAGTTACGAACAGGGAGTACTAGAGACCCAGTACTTC
clone size: .
CDR3 length: 15
J gene: TRBJ2-5
V gene: TRBV6-5
D gene: .

CDR3 protein: CASSSGQGYGYTF
CDR3 DNA: TGTGCCAGCTCATCGGGACAGGGATATGGCTACACCTTC
clone size: .
CDR3 length: 13
J gene: TRBJ1-2
V gene: TRBV18
D gene: TRBD1

CDR3 protein: CASSGALGQIQETQYF
CDR3 DNA: TGTGCCAGCAGCGGGGCGTTGGGACAGATCCAAGAGACCCAGTACTTC
clone size: .
CDR3 length: 16
J gene: TRBJ2-5
V gene: TRBV9
D gene: TRBD1

CDR3 protein: CSVLWSEQFF
CDR3 DNA: TGCAGCGTTTTGTGGAGTGAGCAGTTCTTC
clone size: .
CDR3 length: 10
J gene: TRBJ2-1
V gene: TRBV29-1
D gene: .

CDR3 protein: CASSQADTSSTDTQYF
CDR3 DNA: TGTGCCAGCAGCCAAGCAGATACCTCTAGCACAGATACGCAGTATTTT
clone size: .
CDR3 length: 16
J gene: TRBJ2-3
V gene: TRBV4-2
D gene: .

CDR3 protein: CASSRTGTNEKLFF
CDR3 DNA: TGTGCCAGCAGTCGGACAGGAACGAATGAAAAACTGTTTTTT
clone size: .
CDR3 length: 14
J gene: TRBJ1-4
V gene: TRBV27
D gene: TRBD1

CDR3 protein: CSARQGRAEAFF
CDR3 DNA: TGCAGCGCTCGACAGGGGAGGGCTGAAGCTTTCTTT
clone size: .
CDR3 length: 12
J gene: TRBJ1-1
V gene: TRBV29-1
D gene: TRBD1

CDR3 protein: CASSPIEAGNGYTF
CDR3 DNA: TGTGCCAGCAGCCCCATTGAGGCGGGTAATGGCTACACCTTC
clone size: .
CDR3 length: 14
J gene: TRBJ1-2
V gene: TRBV5-4
D gene: .

CDR3 protein: CAWAGLPGTQYF
CDR3 DNA: TGTGCCTGGGCCGGACTCCCGGGTACGCAGTATTTT
clone size: .
CDR3 length: 12
J gene: TRBJ2-3
V gene: TRBV30
D gene: .

CDR3 protein: CASSAEFRGAGGYTF
CDR3 DNA: TGTGCCAGCAGTGCTGAGTTTAGGGGGGCAGGAGGCTACACCTTC
clone size: .
CDR3 length: 15
J gene: TRBJ1-2
V gene: TRBV6-5
D gene: .

CDR3 protein: CASSKGGDISYNEQFF
CDR3 DNA: TGTGCCAGCAGCAAAGGGGGGGACATCTCCTACAATGAGCAGTTCTTC
clone size: .
CDR3 length: 16
J gene: TRBJ2-1
V gene: TRBV21-1
D gene: .

CDR3 protein: CASSPFSGSTYEQYF
CDR3 DNA: TGTGCCAGCAGTCCTTTTAGCGGGAGTACTTACGAGCAGTACTTC
clone size: once
CDR3 length: 15
J gene: TRBJ2-7
V gene: TRBV28
D gene: TRBD2

CDR3 protein: CASSLDADTQYF
CDR3 DNA: TGTGCCAGCAGCTTAGACGCAGATACGCAGTATTTT
clone size: .
CDR3 length: 12
J gene: TRBJ2-3
V gene: TRBV11-3
D gene: .

CDR3 protein: CASSLRGYEQYF
CDR3 DNA: TGTGCCAGCAGCTTAAGGGGGTACGAGCAGTACTTC
clone size: .
CDR3 length: 12
J gene: TRBJ2-7
V gene: TRBV5-5
D gene: .

CDR3 protein: CSVVWRTMNTEAFF
CDR3 DNA: TGCAGCGTTGTTTGGCGGACCATGAACACTGAAGCTTTCTTT
clone size: .
CDR3 length: 14
J gene: TRBJ1-1
V gene: TRBV29-1
D gene: .

CDR3 protein: CASSTQESTDTQYF
CDR3 DNA: TGTGCCAGCAGTACCCAGGAGAGCACAGATACGCAGTATTTT
clone size: .
CDR3 length: 14
J gene: TRBJ2-3
V gene: TRBV6-5
D gene: .

CDR3 protein: CASMGAEGTQYF
CDR3 DNA: TGCGCCAGCATGGGGGCAGAAGGTACGCAGTATTTT
clone size: .
CDR3 length: 12
J gene: TRBJ2-3
V gene: TRBV5-1
D gene: .

CDR3 protein: CASSPGADSYGYTF
CDR3 DNA: TGTGCCAGCAGTCCAGGGGCGGATAGTTATGGCTACACCTTC
clone size: .
CDR3 length: 14
J gene: TRBJ1-2
V gene: TRBV28
D gene: .

CDR3 protein: CAISESGLNEQFF
CDR3 DNA: TGTGCCATCAGTGAGTCCGGACTAAATGAGCAGTTCTTC
clone size: .
CDR3 length: 13
J gene: TRBJ2-1
V gene: TRBV10-3
D gene: .

CDR3 protein: CASSLEGVPNGYTF
CDR3 DNA: TGCGCCAGCAGCTTGGAGGGAGTTCCTAATGGCTACACCTTC
clone size: .
CDR3 length: 14
J gene: TRBJ1-2
V gene: TRBV5-1
D gene: .

CDR3 protein: CASSPGEDTEAFF
CDR3 DNA: TGTGCCAGCAGCCCTGGGGAGGACACTGAAGCTTTCTTT
clone size: .
CDR3 length: 13
J gene: TRBJ1-1
V gene: TRBV7-8
D gene: .